This entry describes one TCR beta chain. The antigen is undetermined. V lost 6 bases, J lost 7 bases, and 21 bases stayed unmatched. The CDR3 contains 19 residues. Germline V gives CDR1 LNHDA, CDR2 SQIVND (reference sequence). The study ran its PCR with 60 Vbeta and 13 Jbeta primers. The table came from immunoSEQ multiplex PCR; TCRdb's copy has only in-frame clones and leaves some out. The sample lists 110,000 to 150,000 clones; around 82% were seen once. The data stem from a study of cytomegalovirus exposure and HLA in healthy donors. Healthy bone marrow donors formed the donor group. Donors counted as nominally healthy when sampled, yet unrecorded immune exposures were likely. Study conclusions and caveats: A later analysis showed HLA-associated TCR beta chains outstripping equally common others in clonal expansion. Later work found most CMV-associated TCR beta chains apparently HLA-restricted.

This sequence originates from a female donor in good health and CMV-seronegative. The sequencing sample was made of PBMCs. The chain is built from TRBV19 and TRBJ1-6; 7 bases line up with TRBD1. CDR3 nucleotide sequence: TGTGCCAGTAGCCAGTTTTCGCAGGTCACAGGGGCGGGGAATTCACCCCTCCACTTT. This codes for CASSQFSQVTGAGNSPLHF.